This T cell receptor beta chain stems from a study of T cells in Graves' hyperthyroidism and ophthalmopathy. This clonotype was detected a few times. The TCR beta CDR3 regions underwent amplification using RNA transcripts as the source. First-round RT-PCR with HTBI primers amplified the TCR CDR3 region. TCRdb re-analysed the multiplex PCR reads in MiXCR, keeping a single row per CDR3 protein. The sample lists approximately 420,000 distinct CDR3 sequences; about an eighth were seen once. This CDR3 comprises 13 residues. The germline CDR1 and CDR2 sequences are LNHDA and SQIVND (reference sequence). V gave up 7 bases and J gave up 4 bases, with 10 bases separating them.

V and J are TRBV19 and TRBJ2-2, with D hard to call. The specimen sequenced was blood. The TCR originated in a woman between 18 and 30 years old with Graves' hyperthyroidism. The CDR3 loop is CASTVSGTGELFF. Here the CDR3 DNA reads TGTGCCAGTACCGTGTCGGGCACCGGGGAGCTGTTTTTT.